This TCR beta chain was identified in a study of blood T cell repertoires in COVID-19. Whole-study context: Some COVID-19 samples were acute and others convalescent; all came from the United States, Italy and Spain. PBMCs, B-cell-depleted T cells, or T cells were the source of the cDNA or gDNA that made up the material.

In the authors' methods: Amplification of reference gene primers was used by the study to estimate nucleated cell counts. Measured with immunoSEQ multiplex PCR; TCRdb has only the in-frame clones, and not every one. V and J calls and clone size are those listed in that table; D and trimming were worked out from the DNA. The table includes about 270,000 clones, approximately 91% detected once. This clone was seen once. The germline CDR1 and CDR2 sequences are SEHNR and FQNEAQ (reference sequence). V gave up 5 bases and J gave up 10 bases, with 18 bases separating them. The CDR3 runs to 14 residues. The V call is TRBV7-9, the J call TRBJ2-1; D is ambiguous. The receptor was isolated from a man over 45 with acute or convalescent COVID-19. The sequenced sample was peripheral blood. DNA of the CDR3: TGTGCCAGCAGCGCGTCTGCCTATCAACGGGAGCAGTTCTTC. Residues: CASSASAYQREQFF.